The sequence of this T cell receptor (beta chain) was determined in a study of blood T cell repertoires in COVID-19. Study summary: T cells, B-cell-depleted T cells, or PBMCs supplied cDNA or gDNA.

The method was immunoSEQ multiplex PCR; TCRdb's version includes in-frame clones alone and lacks a portion of them. The table records under 400,000 clones, around 87% of them present only once. The CDR3 totals 18 residues. CDR1 and CDR2 from the germline V gene are MNHEY and SVGEGT. J gave up 0 bases and V 0 bases, and 9 bases lay outside the gene matches. This receptor was obtained from a man aged 18 to 30 with active or convalescent COVID-19. V and J are TRBV6-2 or TRBV6-3 and TRBJ2-3, with 7 bases matching TRBD2. Sequenced sample: peripheral blood. CDR3 residues: CASSYSGSGYISTDTQYF. The CDR3 nucleotides read TGTGCCAGCAGTTACTCTGGTAGCGGGTACATTAGCACAGATACGCAGTATTTT.